The T cell receptor beta chain described here comes from a study of T cells in tuberculosis. The CDR3 extends over 12 amino acids. Trimming took 4 bases from V and 6 from J, leaving 12 bases between them. Germline values: CDR1 SQVTM, CDR2 ANQGSEA. After thawing and overnight rest, PBMC were stained with GMM-loaded CD1B tetramer, viability dye and anti-CD3 for sorting. The CD1B tetramers carried C32 glucose monomycolate purified from Rhodococcus equi. Tetramer-sorted PBMC had been CD14 monocyte-depleted before freezing. Using immunoSEQ multiplex PCR, the repertoire was profiled, and TCRdb retains in-frame clones only, with some absent. The table lists approximately 58,000 clones, 88% of them singletons, with roughly a fifth in the top ten.

This sequence joins TRBV29-1 and TRBJ1-2; a possible D gene is TRBD1 (5 bases). This clonotype was obtained from an adult woman with latent tuberculosis. The sample consisted of CD1b-GMM tetramer-negative cells sorted from PBMCs. The CDR3 sequence is CSVVGQGNGYTF. In DNA form, the CDR3 reads TGCAGCGTTGTAGGGCAGGGAAATGGCTACACCTTC.